Listed here are 18 T cell receptor beta chains from one sample, sequenced in a study of early T cells in non-severe SARS-CoV-2 infection. A single record per CDR3 protein comes from TCRdb applying MiXCR to the 5' RACE reads. The table shows fewer than 100,000 distinct CDR3 sequences, with roughly 10% occurring only once. The sequenced sample consisted of whole blood. These receptors were taken from an adult who was a healthcare worker with PCR-confirmed SARS-CoV-2 infection or an uninfected control (not recorded which).

This clonotype was detected only a few times. This chain uses TRBV7-2 with TRBJ2-7; D remains ambiguous. Trimming took off 7 bases at V and 2 bases at J, with 9 bases between the two ends. Germline V gene lookup returns CDR1 SGHTA and CDR2 FQGNSA. This CDR3 is built from 12 residues. CDR3 bases: TGTGCCAGCACCGTTAAACCCTACGAGCAGTACTTC. Protein sequence: CASTVKPYEQYF.

This chain uses TRBV5-1 with TRBJ2-3; no clear D gene. The CDR3 contains 12 residues. Germline loops: CDR1 SGHRS, CDR2 YFSETQ. V gave up 3 bases and J gave up 6 bases, with 8 bases separating them. In nucleotides, the CDR3 is TGCGCCAGCAGCTCGGCCCGGGATACGCAGTATTTT. Protein product: CASSSARDTQYF.

This clonotype came up many times. The genes are TRBV12-3 or TRBV12-4 and TRBJ2-3, with TRBD1 matching 8 bases. V gave up 5 bases and J gave up 1 base; unmatched junction bases: 5. The CDR3 totals 15 residues. In nucleotides, the CDR3 is TGTGCCAGCAGTCCCAGACAGGGGCGCACAGATACGCAGTATTTT. The encoded protein is CASSPRQGRTDTQYF.

This chain connects TRBV10-3 to TRBJ2-5; D is uncertain. The V and J ends lost 0 bases and 4 bases respectively, with 3 bases between them. This CDR3 comprises 12 residues. CDR1 and CDR2 (germline): ENHRY, SYGVKD. The chain's CDR3 is CAISESRETQYF. The DNA of the CDR3 is TGTGCCATCAGTGAGTCGAGAGAGACCCAGTACTTC.

The chain is built from TRBV20-1 and TRBJ2-7; 8 bases agree with TRBD1. Germline values: CDR1 DFQATT, CDR2 SNEGSKA (reference sequence). The V gene end was trimmed by 1 base and the J gene end by 6 bases; junction bases not matched to a gene: 2. The CDR3 is 12 amino acids. The CDR3 nucleotides are TGCAGTGCTAGAGGGACAGGGACCGAGCAGTACTTC. Its translation is CSARGTGTEQYF.

The chain carries TRBV7-9 and TRBJ2-5; D gene uncertain. Germline loops: CDR1 SEHNR, CDR2 FQNEAQ (reference sequence). The CDR3 runs 13 residues. Trimming stripped 8 bases from V and 2 bases from J, with 12 bases between. For the CDR3, the DNA is TGTGCCAGCTCCTACAGTAGTCAAGAGACCCAGTACTTC. Protein sequence: CASSYSSQETQYF.

This chain uses TRBV4-2 with TRBJ1-1; no clear D gene. Germline assignment: CDR1 LGHNA and CDR2 YNFKEQ. V lost 4 bases and J lost 6, with 15 bases in between. The CDR3 spans 14 residues. This CDR3 reads CASSPVRVSAEAFF. For the CDR3, the DNA is TGTGCCAGCAGCCCGGTACGGGTCTCGGCTGAAGCTTTCTTT.

This clonotype appeared many times. The chain has TRBV5-1 and TRBJ1-1; D might be TRBD1 (5 bases). The V end lost 3 bases, the J end lost 3 bases, and 9 bases lay between the germline ends. Germline CDR1 is SGHRS and CDR2 is YFSETQ. The CDR3 has 13 residues. CDR3 region: CASSSTGDTEAFF. The CDR3 DNA sequence: TGCGCCAGCAGCTCTACAGGAGACACTGAAGCTTTCTTT.

This clonotype was picked up many times. The chain combines TRBV6-6 with TRBJ2-1, with D tentatively TRBD2 (6 bases). The CDR3 loop spans 13 amino acids. The germline gives CDR1 MNHNY, CDR2 SVGAGI (reference sequence). Trimming took 6 bases from V and 9 from J, leaving 15 bases between them. CDR3 amino acids: CASRGTAYGEQFF. In nucleotides, the CDR3 is TGTGCCAGCAGGGGGACTGCGTATGGTGAGCAGTTCTTC.

This clonotype has a handful of counts. One end of the junction does not line up with germline, which may come from a read error. This chain joins TRBV7-7 and TRBJ2-5; unclear D gene. Germline CDR1 SSHAT, CDR2 FNYEAQ (reference sequence). The CDR3 sequence is 14 residues long. CDR3 nucleotide sequence: TGTGCTAGCAGACCCACGTCCTTCCAAGAGACCCAGTACTTC. It codes for CASRPTSFQETQYF. Based on the CDR3 plus reference TRBV7-7 and TRBJ2-5, the full variable domain is GAGVSQSPRYKVTKRGQDVTLRCDPISSHATLYWYQQALGQGPEFLTYFNYEAQPDKSGLPSDRFSAERPEGSISTLTIQRTEQRDSAMYRCASRPTSFQETQYFGPGTRLLVL.

The chain has TRBV5-4 and TRBJ1-2, with 9 nucleotides matching TRBD1. Germline lookup yields CDR1 SGHNT and CDR2 YYREEE (reference sequence). The CDR3 consists of 13 residues. Trimming took 4 bases from V and 4 from J; bases not matched to a gene: 2. CDR3 sequence reads: CASSRDRAYGYTF. CDR3 nucleotide sequence: TGTGCCAGCAGCCGGGACAGGGCCTATGGCTACACCTTC.

This chain connects TRBV7-6 to TRBJ2-1; no clear D. The CDR3 extends over 15 amino acids. Germline V CDR1 and CDR2: SGHVS, FNYEAQ. V lost 1 base, J lost 2 bases, and 9 bases lay in between. CDR3 in DNA: TGTGCCAGCAGCTTAGAAGGGATAGCCTACAATGAGCAGTTCTTC. Its protein product is CASSLEGIAYNEQFF.

This clonotype has just a few counts. This chain uses TRBV29-1 with TRBJ2-4, with D perhaps TRBD2 (5 bases). Trimming left V 2 bases short and J 0 bases short, with 11 bases between. The germline gives CDR1 SQVTM, CDR2 ANQGSEA. CDR3 length: 15 residues. The CDR3 DNA sequence: TGCAGCGTTGAATGGCGGGTGCAAGCCAAAAACATTCAGTACTTC. Residues: CSVEWRVQAKNIQYF. Full variable domain (outside the CDR3, taken from reference TRBV29-1 and TRBJ2-4): SAVISQKPSRDICQRGTSLTIQCQVDSQVTMMFWYRQQPGQSLTLIATANQGSEATYESGFVIDKFPISRPNLTFSTLTVSNMSPEDSSIYLCSVEWRVQAKNIQYFGAGTRLSVL.

This clonotype was counted between two and nine times. The chain combines TRBV29-1 with TRBJ1-2; 7 bases agree with TRBD1. Losses at the gene ends were 4 bases for V and 4 bases for J; bases not matched to a gene: 9. CDR1 and CDR2 from the germline V gene are SQVTM and ANQGSEA. The CDR3 has 14 amino acids. CDR3 amino acids: CSVAALQGTYGYTF. As DNA, the CDR3 is TGCAGCGTTGCCGCCTTACAGGGGACCTATGGCTACACCTTC.

A word on this clonotype: Possible read error: a much larger clone is one base away. CDR3 amino acids: CVSSVGQGSYGYTF. As DNA, the CDR3 is TGTGTCAGCAGCGTCGGACAGGGGAGCTATGGCTACACCTTC. The gene calls are TRBV7-9 and TRBJ1-2, with 9 nucleotides matching TRBD1. The CDR3 has 14 amino acids. Germline V lookup: CDR1 SEHNR, CDR2 FQNEAQ (reference sequence).

The J gene is TRBJ1-1, the V gene TRBV12-3 or TRBV12-4; no reliable D call. CDR3 length: 13 residues. The ends were cut back, 3 bases at V and 1 base at J, with 6 bases in the middle. CDR3 bases: TGTGCCAGCAGTTTTTTACAGAACACTGAAGCTTTCTTT. It yields the protein CASSFLQNTEAFF.

For this clonotype: Relative to the germline gene, one junction end is altered; a read error may explain this. V usage is TRBV7-2 and J usage is TRBJ2-3; the match to TRBD2 covers 12 bases. The germline V gene encodes CDR1 SGHTA and CDR2 FQGNSA. The CDR3 length is 15 residues. The CDR3 loop reads CASSLAGGLVDTQYF. The DNA of the CDR3 is TGTGCCAGCAGCCTAGCGGGGGGGCTGGTAGATACGCAGTATTTT.

At least ten counts were recorded for this clonotype. The V and J genes are TRBV18 and TRBJ1-2, with 8 bases aligning to TRBD1. V shed 0 bases and J 6 bases; nucleotides not matched to a gene: 9. Germline values: CDR1 KGHSH, CDR2 LQKENI. The length of the CDR3 is 16 residues. Here the CDR3 DNA reads TGTGCCAGCTCACCACCTTCCCGGCAGGGGGCAGATGGCTACACCTTC. Translation gives CASSPPSRQGADGYTF.